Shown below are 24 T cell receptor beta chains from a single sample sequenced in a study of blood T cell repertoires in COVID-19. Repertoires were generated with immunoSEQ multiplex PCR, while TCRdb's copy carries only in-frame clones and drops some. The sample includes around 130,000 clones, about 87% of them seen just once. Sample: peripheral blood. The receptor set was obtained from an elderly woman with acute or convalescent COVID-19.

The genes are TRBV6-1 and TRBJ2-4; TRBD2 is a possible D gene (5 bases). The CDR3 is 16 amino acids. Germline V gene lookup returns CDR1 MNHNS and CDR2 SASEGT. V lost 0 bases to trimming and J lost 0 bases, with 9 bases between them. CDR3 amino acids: CASSEAQRAAKNIQYF. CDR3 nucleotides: TGTGCCAGCAGTGAAGCTCAGAGGGCAGCCAAAAACATTCAGTACTTC.

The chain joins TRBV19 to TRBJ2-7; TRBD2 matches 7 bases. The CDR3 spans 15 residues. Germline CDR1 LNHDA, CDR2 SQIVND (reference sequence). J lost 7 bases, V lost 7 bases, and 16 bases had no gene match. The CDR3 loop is CASNGGGVGGGEQYF. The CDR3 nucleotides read TGTGCCAGTAACGGCGGGGGTGTCGGCGGGGGAGAGCAGTACTTC.

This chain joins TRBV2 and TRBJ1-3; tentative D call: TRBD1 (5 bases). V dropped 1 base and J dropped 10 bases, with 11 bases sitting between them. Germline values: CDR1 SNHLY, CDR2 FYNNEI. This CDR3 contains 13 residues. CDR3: CASSEEGKSTIYF. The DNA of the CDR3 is TGTGCCAGCAGTGAAGAGGGGAAGTCAACCATATATTTT. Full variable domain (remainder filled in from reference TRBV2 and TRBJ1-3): EPEVTQTPSHQVTQMGQEVILRCVPISNHLYFYWYRQILGQKVEFLVSFYNNEISEKSEIFDDQFSVERPDGSNFTLKIRSTKLEDSAMYFCASSEEGKSTIYFGEGSWLTVV.

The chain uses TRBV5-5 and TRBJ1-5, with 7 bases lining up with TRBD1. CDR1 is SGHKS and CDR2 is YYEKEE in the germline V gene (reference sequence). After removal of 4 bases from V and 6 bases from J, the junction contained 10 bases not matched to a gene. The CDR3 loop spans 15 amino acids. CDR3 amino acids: CASSPGQDRIQPQHF. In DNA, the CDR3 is TGTGCCAGCAGCCCCGGACAGGATCGCATTCAGCCCCAGCATTTT.

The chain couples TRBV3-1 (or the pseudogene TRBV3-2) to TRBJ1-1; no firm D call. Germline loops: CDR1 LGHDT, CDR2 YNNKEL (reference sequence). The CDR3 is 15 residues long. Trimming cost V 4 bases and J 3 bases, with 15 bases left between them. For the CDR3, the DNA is TGTGCCAGCAGCCGAGCGCCGGCTTCGGACACTGAAGCTTTCTTT. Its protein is CASSRAPASDTEAFF.

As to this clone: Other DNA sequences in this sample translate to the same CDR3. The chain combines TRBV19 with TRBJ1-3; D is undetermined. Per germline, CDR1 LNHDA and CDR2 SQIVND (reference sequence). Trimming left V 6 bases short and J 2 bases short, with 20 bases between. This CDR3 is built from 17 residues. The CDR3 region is CASSPVGASVAGNTIYF. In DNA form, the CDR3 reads TGTGCCAGTAGCCCCGTCGGAGCGTCTGTCGCTGGAAACACCATATATTTT.

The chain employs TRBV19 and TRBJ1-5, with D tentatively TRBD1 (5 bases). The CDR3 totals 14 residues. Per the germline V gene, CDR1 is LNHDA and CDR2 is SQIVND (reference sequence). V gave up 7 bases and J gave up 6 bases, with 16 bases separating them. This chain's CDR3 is CASKGWGGSQPQHF. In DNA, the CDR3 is TGTGCCAGTAAAGGCTGGGGCGGGAGTCAGCCCCAGCATTTT.

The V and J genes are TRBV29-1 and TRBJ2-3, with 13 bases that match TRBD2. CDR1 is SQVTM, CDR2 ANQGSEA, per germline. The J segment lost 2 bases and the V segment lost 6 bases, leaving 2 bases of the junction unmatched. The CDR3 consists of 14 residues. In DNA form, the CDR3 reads TGCAGCGTCGGGACTAGCGGGATCACAGATACGCAGTATTTT. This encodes CSVGTSGITDTQYF.

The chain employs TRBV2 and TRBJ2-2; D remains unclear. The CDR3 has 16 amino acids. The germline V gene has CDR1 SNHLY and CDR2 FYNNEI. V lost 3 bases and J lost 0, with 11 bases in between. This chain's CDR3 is CASSDLSAANTGELFF. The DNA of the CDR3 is TGTGCCAGCAGTGATTTGTCGGCGGCGAACACCGGGGAGCTGTTTTTT.

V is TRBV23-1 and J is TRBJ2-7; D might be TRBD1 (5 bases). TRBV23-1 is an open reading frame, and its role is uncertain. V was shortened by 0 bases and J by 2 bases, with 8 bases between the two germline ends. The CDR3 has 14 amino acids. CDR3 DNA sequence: TGCGCCAGCAGTCAATCGACAGCAACCTACGAGCAGTACTTC. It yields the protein CASSQSTATYEQYF.

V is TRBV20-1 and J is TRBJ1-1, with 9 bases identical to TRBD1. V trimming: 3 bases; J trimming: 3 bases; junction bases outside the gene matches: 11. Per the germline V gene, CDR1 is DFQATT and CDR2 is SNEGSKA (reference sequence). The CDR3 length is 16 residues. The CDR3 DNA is TGCAGTGCTAGTCTCACAGGGGGCGCATCTTACACTGAAGCTTTCTTT. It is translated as CSASLTGGASYTEAFF.

The CDR3 here is CATSEGRGSNQPQHF. CDR3 DNA sequence: TGTGCCACCAGTGAGGGCAGGGGAAGCAATCAGCCCCAGCATTTT. J is TRBJ1-5 and V is TRBV24-1; TRBD1 is a possible D gene (6 bases). CDR3 length: 15 residues. Germline values: CDR1 KGHDR, CDR2 SFDVKD. Trimming removed 4 bases at V and 1 base at J, with 10 bases between.

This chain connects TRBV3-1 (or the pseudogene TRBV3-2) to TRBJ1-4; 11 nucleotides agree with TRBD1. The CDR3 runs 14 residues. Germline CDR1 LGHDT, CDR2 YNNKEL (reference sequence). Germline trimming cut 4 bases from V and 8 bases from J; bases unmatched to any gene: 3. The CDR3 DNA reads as TGTGCCAGCAGCCCGGGACAGGGGGGCGAAAAACTGTTTTTT. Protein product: CASSPGQGGEKLFF.

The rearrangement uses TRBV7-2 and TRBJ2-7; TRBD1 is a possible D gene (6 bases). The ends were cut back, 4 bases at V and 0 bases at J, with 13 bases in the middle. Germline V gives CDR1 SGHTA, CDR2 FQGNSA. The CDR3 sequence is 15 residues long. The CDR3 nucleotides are TGTGCCAGCAGCTCACAGGGCAAGGTCTCCTACGAGCAGTACTTC. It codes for CASSSQGKVSYEQYF.

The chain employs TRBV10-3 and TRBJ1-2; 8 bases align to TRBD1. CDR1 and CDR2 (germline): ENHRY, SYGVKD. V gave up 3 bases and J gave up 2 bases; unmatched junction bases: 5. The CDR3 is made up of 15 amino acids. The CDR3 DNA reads TGTGCCATCAGTGACCCACAGGGGGGGAACTATGGCTACACCTTC. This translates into CAISDPQGGNYGYTF.

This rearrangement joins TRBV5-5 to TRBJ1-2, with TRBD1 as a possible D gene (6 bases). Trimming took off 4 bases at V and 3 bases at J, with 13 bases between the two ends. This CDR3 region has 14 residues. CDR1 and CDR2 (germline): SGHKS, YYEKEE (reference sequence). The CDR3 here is CASSLDSTYYGYTF. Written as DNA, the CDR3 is TGTGCCAGCAGCCTGGACAGTACCTACTATGGCTACACCTTC.

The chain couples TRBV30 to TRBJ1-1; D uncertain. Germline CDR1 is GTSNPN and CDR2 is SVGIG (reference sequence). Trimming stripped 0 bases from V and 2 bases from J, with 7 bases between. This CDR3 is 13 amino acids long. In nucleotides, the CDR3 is TGTGCCTGGAGTGTACTCACTAACACTGAAGCTTTCTTT. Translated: CAWSVLTNTEAFF.

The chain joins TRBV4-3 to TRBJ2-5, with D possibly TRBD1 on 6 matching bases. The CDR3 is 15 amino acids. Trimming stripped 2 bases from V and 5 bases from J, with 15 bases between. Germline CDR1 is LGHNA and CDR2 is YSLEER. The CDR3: CASSQSTGFGETQYF. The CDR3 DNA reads TGCGCCAGCAGCCAATCTACAGGGTTTGGGGAGACCCAGTACTTC.

For the CDR3, the DNA is TGTGCCAGCAGCCTTACAAACACTGAAGCTTTCTTT. Its translation is CASSLTNTEAFF. The rearrangement links TRBV28 to TRBJ1-1; D gene unclear. V was clipped by 6 bases and J by 2 bases, with 7 bases between them. This CDR3 spans 12 amino acids. The germline V gene encodes CDR1 MDHEN and CDR2 SYDVKM.

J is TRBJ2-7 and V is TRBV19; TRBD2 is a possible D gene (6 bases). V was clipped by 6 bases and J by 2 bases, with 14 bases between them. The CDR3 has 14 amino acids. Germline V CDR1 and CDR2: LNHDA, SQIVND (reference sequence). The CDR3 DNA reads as TGTGCCAGTAGGCCGCACGCGGGAACCTACGAGCAGTACTTC. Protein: CASRPHAGTYEQYF.

CDR3 amino acids: CASSNPGLAVSYNEQFF. The CDR3 region has the DNA TGTGCCAGTAGTAATCCTGGACTAGCGGTCTCCTACAATGAGCAGTTCTTC. The genes are TRBV19 and TRBJ2-1, with 10 positions matching TRBD2. Germline CDR1 LNHDA, CDR2 SQIVND (reference sequence). J lost 0 bases, V lost 4 bases, and 6 bases had no gene match. The CDR3 covers 17 residues.

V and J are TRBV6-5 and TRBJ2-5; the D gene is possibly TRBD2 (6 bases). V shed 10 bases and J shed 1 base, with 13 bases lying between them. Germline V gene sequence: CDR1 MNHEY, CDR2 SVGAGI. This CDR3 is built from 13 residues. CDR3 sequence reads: CATQRAPQETQYF. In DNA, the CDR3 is TGTGCCACCCAGCGGGCGCCCCAAGAGACCCAGTACTTC.

The CDR3 protein is CAWSAGVSNQPQHF. Written as DNA, the CDR3 is TGTGCCTGGAGTGCAGGGGTGAGCAATCAGCCCCAGCATTTT. The chain recombines TRBV30 with TRBJ1-5; tentatively, D is TRBD1 (6 bases). This CDR3 is 14 amino acids long. Trimming took off 1 base at V and 1 base at J, with 8 bases between the two ends. CDR1 and CDR2 from the germline V gene are GTSNPN and SVGIG (reference sequence).

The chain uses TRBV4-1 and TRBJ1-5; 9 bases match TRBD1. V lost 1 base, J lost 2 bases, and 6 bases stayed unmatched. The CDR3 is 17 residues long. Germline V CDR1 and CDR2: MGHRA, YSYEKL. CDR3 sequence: CASSQGGTGLGNQPQHF. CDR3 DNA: TGCGCCAGCAGCCAAGGTGGGACAGGGTTGGGCAATCAGCCCCAGCATTTT.